This entry is about one T cell receptor (beta chain). Its antigen remains unknown. The authors ran a second PCR of about 6 to 11 cycles using a sample-barcoded 5' primer and a J-beta primer mix. TCRdb independently ran MiXCR on the 5' RACE reads; one entry per CDR3 protein. The sample consists of some 1.1 million distinct CDR3 sequences, roughly two fifths of them appearing once. This specimen comes from a study of blood T cells in healthy people across ages. This CDR3 region has 14 residues. V lost 2 bases and J 2 bases, leaving 8 bases between the germline ends. Germline V gives CDR1 SGHRS, CDR2 YFSETQ. Study-wide points: CMV status of donors was not determined, possibly confounding expanded clonotype changes. Unsorted PBMCs ruled out conclusive naive versus antigen-experienced comparison.

Sequencing used blood. The chain carries TRBV5-1 and TRBJ1-3; D uncertain. This receptor was identified in a young man in good health. This CDR3 reads CASSFSRPGNTIYF. Written as DNA, the CDR3 is TGCGCCAGCAGCTTTTCCCGGCCTGGAAACACCATATATTTT.